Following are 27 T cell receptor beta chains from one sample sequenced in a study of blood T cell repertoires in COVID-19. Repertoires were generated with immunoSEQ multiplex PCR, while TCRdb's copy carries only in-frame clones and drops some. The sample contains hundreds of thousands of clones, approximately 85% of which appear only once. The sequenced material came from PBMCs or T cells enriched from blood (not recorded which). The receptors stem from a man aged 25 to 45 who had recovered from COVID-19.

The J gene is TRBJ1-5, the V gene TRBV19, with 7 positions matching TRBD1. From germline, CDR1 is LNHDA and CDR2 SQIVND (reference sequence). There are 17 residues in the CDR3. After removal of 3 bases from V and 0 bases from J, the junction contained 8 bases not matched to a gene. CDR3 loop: CASSIPRTGYSNQPQHF. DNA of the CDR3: TGTGCCAGTAGTATCCCTCGGACAGGCTATAGCAATCAGCCCCAGCATTTT.

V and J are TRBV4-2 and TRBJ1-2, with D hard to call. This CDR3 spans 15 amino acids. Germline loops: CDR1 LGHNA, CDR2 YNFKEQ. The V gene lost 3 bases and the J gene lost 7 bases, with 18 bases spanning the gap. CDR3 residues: CASSQSSSSNLGYTF. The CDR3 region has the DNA TGTGCCAGCAGCCAGTCCAGTTCATCGAACCTTGGCTACACCTTC.

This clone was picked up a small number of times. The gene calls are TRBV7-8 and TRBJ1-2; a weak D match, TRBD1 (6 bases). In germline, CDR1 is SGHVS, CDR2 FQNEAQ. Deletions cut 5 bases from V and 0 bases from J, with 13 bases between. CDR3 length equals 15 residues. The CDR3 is CASSIYRASNYGYTF. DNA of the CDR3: TGTGCCAGCAGCATTTACAGGGCCTCTAACTATGGCTACACCTTC.

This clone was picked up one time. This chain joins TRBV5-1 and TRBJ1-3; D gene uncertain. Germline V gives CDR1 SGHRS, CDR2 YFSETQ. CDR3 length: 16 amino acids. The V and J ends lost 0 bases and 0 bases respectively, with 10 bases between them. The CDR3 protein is CASSLDRPFSGNTIYF. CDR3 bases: TGCGCCAGCAGCTTGGACAGACCTTTCTCTGGAAACACCATATATTTT.

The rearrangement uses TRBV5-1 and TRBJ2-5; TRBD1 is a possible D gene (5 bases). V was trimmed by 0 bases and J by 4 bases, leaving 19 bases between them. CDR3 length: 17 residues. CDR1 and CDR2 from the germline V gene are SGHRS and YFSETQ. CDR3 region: CASSLGDSPPDRETQYF. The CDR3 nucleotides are TGCGCCAGCAGCTTGGGAGACAGCCCCCCCGATCGAGAGACCCAGTACTTC.

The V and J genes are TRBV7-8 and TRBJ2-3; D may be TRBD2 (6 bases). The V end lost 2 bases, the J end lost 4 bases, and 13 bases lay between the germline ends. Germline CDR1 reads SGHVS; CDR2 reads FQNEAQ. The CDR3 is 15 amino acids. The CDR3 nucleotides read TGTGCCAGCAGCTTAAATCGAATAGCGGCAGATACGCAGTATTTT. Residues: CASSLNRIAADTQYF.

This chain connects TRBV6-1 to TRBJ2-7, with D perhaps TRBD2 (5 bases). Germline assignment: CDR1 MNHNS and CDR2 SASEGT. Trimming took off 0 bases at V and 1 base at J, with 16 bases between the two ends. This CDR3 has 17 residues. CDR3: CASSEAGRGPTSYEQYF. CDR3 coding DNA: TGTGCCAGCAGTGAAGCGGGAAGAGGGCCCACGTCCTACGAGCAGTACTTC.

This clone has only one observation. CDR3 region: CASRARDNGEKLFF. CDR3 coding DNA: TGTGCCAGCAGAGCCCGGGACAACGGTGAAAAACTGTTTTTT. The chain employs TRBV6-4 and TRBJ1-4; a possible D gene is TRBD1 (6 bases). The CDR3 consists of 14 residues. The germline gives CDR1 MRHNA, CDR2 SNTAGT. With 6 bases removed from V and 7 bases from J, the gap between germline ends came to 15 bases.

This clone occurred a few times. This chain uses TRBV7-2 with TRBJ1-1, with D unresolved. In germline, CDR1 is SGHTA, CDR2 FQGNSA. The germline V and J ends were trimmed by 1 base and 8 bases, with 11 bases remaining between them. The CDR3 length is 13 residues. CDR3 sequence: CASSLGVAREAFF. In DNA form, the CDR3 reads TGTGCCAGCAGCTTAGGTGTTGCCAGAGAAGCTTTCTTT.

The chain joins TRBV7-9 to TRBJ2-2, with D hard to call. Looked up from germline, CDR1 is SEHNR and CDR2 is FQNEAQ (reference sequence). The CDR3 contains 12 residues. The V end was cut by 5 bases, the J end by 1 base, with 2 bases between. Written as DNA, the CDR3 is TGTGCCAGCAGCCTGAACACCGGGGAGCTGTTTTTT. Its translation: CASSLNTGELFF.

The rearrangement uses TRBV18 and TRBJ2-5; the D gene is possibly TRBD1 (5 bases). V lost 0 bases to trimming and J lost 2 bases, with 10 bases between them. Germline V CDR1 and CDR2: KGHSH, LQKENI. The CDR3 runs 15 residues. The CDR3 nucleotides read TGTGCCAGCTCACCACCTTGGGGCAGGCAAGAGACCCAGTACTTC. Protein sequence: CASSPPWGRQETQYF. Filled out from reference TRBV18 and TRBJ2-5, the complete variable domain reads NAGVMQNPRHLVRRRGQEARLRCSPMKGHSHVYWYRQLPEEGLKFMVYLQKENIIDESGMPKERFSAEFPKEGPSILRIQQVVRGDSAAYFCASSPPWGRQETQYFGPGTRLLVL.

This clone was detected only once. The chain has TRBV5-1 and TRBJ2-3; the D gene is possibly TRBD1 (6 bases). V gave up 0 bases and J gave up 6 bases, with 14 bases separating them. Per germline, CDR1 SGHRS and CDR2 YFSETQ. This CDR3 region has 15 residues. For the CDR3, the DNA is TGCGCCAGCAGCTTGGCGACAGGCACGTCGGATACGCAGTATTTT. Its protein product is CASSLATGTSDTQYF.

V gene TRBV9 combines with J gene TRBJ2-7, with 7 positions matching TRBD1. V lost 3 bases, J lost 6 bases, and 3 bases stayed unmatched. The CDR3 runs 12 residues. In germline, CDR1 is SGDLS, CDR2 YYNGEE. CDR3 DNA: TGTGCCAGCAGCGGACAGGGCCGCGAGCAGTACTTC. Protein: CASSGQGREQYF.

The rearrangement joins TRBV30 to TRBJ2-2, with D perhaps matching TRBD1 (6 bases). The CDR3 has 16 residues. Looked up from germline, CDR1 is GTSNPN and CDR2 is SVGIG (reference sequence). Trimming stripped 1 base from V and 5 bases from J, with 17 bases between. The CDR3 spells CAWSDQGLTVTGELFF. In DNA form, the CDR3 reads TGTGCCTGGAGTGACCAGGGGCTGACGGTAACCGGGGAGCTGTTTTTT.

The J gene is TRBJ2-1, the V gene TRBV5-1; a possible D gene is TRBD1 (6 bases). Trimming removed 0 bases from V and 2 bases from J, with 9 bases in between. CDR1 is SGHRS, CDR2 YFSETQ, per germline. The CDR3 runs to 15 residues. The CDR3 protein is CASSLGQDPYNEQFF. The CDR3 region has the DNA TGCGCCAGCAGCTTGGGACAGGACCCCTACAATGAGCAGTTCTTC.

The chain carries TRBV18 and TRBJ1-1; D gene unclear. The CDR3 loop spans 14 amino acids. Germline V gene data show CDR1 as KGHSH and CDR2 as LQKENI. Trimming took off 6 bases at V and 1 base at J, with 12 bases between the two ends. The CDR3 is CASSEDMRNTEAFF. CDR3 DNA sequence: TGTGCCAGCTCCGAAGACATGCGGAACACTGAAGCTTTCTTT.

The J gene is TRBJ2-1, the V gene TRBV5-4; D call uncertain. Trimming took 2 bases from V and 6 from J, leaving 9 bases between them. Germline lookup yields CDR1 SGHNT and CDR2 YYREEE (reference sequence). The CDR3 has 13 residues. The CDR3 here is CASSFPRFNEQFF. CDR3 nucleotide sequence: TGTGCCAGCAGCTTCCCTAGGTTCAATGAGCAGTTCTTC.

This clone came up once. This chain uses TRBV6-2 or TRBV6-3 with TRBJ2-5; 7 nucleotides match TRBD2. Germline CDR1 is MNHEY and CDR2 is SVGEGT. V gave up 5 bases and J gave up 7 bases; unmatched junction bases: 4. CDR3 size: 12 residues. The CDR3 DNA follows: TGTGCCAGCAGTCCCCCGGGGGGGACCCAGTACTTC. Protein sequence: CASSPPGGTQYF.

The CDR3 here is CASSFSRLNEKLFF. CDR3 in DNA: TGTGCCAGCAGCTTTTCTAGGCTTAATGAAAAACTGTTTTTT. The chain recombines TRBV5-6 with TRBJ1-4; D is unresolved. Germline V CDR1 and CDR2: SGHDT, YYEEEE. V lost 2 bases to trimming and J lost 4 bases, with 9 bases between them. This CDR3 contains 14 residues.

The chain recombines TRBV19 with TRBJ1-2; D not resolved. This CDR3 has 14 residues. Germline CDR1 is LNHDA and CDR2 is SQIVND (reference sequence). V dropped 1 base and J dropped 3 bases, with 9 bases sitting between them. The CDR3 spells CASSIASEDYGYTF. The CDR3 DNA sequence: TGTGCCAGTAGTATAGCTTCAGAGGACTATGGCTACACCTTC. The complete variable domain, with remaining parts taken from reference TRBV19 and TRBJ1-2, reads DGGITQSPKYLFRKEGQNVTLSCEQNLNHDAMYWYRQDPGQGLRLIYYSQIVNDFQKGDIAEGYSVSREKKESFPLTVTSAQKNPTAFYLCASSIASEDYGYTFGSGTRLTVV.

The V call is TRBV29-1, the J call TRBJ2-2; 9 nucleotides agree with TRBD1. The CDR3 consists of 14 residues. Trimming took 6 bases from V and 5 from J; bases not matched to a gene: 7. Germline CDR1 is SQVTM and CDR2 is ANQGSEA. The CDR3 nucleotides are TGCAGCGTCCGGACAGGGGCAGGGACCGGGGAGCTGTTTTTT. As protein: CSVRTGAGTGELFF.

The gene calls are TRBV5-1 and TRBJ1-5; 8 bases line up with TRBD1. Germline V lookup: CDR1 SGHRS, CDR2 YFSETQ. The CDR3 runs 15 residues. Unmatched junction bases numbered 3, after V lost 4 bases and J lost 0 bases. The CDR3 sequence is CASSETGASNQPQHF. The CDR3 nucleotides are TGCGCCAGCAGCGAGACAGGGGCTAGCAATCAGCCCCAGCATTTT.

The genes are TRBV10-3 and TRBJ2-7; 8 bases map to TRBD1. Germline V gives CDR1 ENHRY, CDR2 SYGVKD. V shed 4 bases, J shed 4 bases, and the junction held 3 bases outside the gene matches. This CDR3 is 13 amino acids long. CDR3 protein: CAISGQGLYEQYF. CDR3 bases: TGTGCCATCAGTGGACAGGGGTTGTACGAGCAGTACTTC.

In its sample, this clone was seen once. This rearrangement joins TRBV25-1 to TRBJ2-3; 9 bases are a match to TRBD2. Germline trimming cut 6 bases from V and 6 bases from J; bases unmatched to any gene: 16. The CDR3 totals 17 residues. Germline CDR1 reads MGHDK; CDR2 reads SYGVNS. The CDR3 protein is CASRDDRVAGVRDTQYF. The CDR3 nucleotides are TGTGCCAGCAGGGACGATCGGGTAGCGGGGGTTCGGGATACGCAGTATTTT. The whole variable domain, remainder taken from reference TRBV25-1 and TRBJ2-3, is EADIYQTPRYLVIGTGKKITLECSQTMGHDKMYWYQQDPGMELHLIHYSYGVNSTEKGDLSSESTVSRIRTEHFPLTLESARPSHTSQYLCASRDDRVAGVRDTQYFGPGTRLTVL.

CDR3 in DNA: TGTGCCAGCAGCCCCAGACCCGGGACTTCAATTGGGGAGCTGTTTTTT. Amino acids: CASSPRPGTSIGELFF. This chain connects TRBV11-2 to TRBJ2-2, with TRBD2 as a possible D gene (6 bases). The V end lost 5 bases, the J end lost 8 bases, and 21 bases lay between the germline ends. The CDR3 runs 16 residues. In germline, CDR1 is SGHAT, CDR2 FQNNGV.

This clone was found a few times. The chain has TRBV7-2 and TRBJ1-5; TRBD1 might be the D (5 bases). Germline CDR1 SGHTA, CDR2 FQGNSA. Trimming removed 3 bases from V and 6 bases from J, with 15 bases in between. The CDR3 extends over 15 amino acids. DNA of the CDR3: TGTGCCAGCAGCTTTGGGACTCGGGAGAGTCAGCCCCAGCATTTT. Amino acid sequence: CASSFGTRESQPQHF.

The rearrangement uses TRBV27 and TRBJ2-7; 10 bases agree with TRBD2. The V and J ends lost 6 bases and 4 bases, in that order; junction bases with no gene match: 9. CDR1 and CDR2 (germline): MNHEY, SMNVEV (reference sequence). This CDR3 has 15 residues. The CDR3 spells CASRAGASGGYEQYF. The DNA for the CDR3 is TGTGCCAGCAGAGCGGGGGCTAGCGGGGGTTACGAGCAGTACTTC.